These 24 T cell receptor beta chains share one sample of origin, sequenced in a study of cytomegalovirus exposure and HLA in healthy donors. The study ran its PCR with 60 Vbeta and 13 Jbeta primers. The repertoire was sequenced with immunoSEQ multiplex PCR; TCRdb's copy has only in-frame clones and lacks some. In the table there are about 150,000 clones, roughly four fifths of which are singletons. Sequences were obtained from PBMCs. These receptors originate from a man aged 25-45 years in good health and CMV-seropositive.

This chain uses TRBV7-2 with TRBJ1-2; 8 bases line up with TRBD1. The germline gives CDR1 SGHTA, CDR2 FQGNSA. V shed 7 bases and J 4 bases; nucleotides not matched to a gene: 8. CDR3 size: 14 residues. The chain's CDR3 is CASTVQGASYGYTF. The DNA of the CDR3 is TGTGCCAGCACCGTCCAGGGGGCTTCCTATGGCTACACCTTC. The variable domain in full, completed from reference TRBV7-2 and TRBJ1-2, reads GAGVSQSPSNKVTEKGKDVELRCDPISGHTALYWYRQSLGQGLEFLIYFQGNSAPDKSGLPSDRFSAERTGGSVSTLTIQRTQQEDSAVYLCASTVQGASYGYTFGSGTRLTVV.

This clone has just a few counts. The chain carries TRBV30 and TRBJ2-1, with 8 bases fitting TRBD2. Trimming took 6 bases from V and 4 from J; bases not matched to a gene: 8. The CDR3 sequence is 14 residues long. Germline V gene data show CDR1 as GTSNPN and CDR2 as SVGIG (reference sequence). CDR3 amino acids: CACNAGTSYNEQFF. In nucleotides, the CDR3 is TGTGCCTGCAATGCCGGGACTAGTTACAATGAGCAGTTCTTC.

The chain couples TRBV4-3 to TRBJ2-3, with a weak D call TRBD2 (6 bases). Germline V CDR1 and CDR2: LGHNA, YSLEER. Trimming removed 2 bases from V and 0 bases from J, with 12 bases in between. The CDR3 has 16 amino acids. The CDR3 DNA reads TGCGCCAGCAGCCAACAATCAGGGACTAGCACAGATACGCAGTATTTT. Its translation is CASSQQSGTSTDTQYF.

This chain connects TRBV6-6 to TRBJ1-1, with TRBD1 as a possible D gene (5 bases). CDR1 is MNHNY, CDR2 SVGAGI, per germline (reference sequence). The germline V and J ends were trimmed by 4 bases and 4 bases, with 19 bases remaining between them. This CDR3 spans 16 amino acids. DNA of the CDR3: TGTGCCAGCAGTTCCCGGGACTTTAACACGGTCACTGAAGCTTTCTTT. Translating it yields CASSSRDFNTVTEAFF.

This rearrangement joins TRBV5-1 to TRBJ2-1; 11 bases are shared with TRBD2. Germline CDR1 and CDR2: SGHRS and YFSETQ. CDR3 length equals 19 residues. Losses at the gene ends were 3 bases for V and 0 bases for J; bases not matched to a gene: 11. The CDR3, as DNA: TGCGCCAGCAGCTCAACACTAGCGGGAGCTCTCCGCTCCTACAATGAGCAGTTCTTC. This sequence encodes CASSSTLAGALRSYNEQFF.

In the case of this clone: This CDR3 is also generated by other DNA sequences in the sample. The V and J genes are TRBV28 and TRBJ1-5; 7 bases fit TRBD1. CDR3 length: 16 residues. The V gene's germline CDR1 is MDHEN and CDR2 SYDVKM. V shed 5 bases and J 4 bases; nucleotides not matched to a gene: 11. CDR3 amino acids: CASSHVRQGWNQPQHF. DNA for the CDR3: TGTGCCAGCAGTCACGTTCGACAGGGCTGGAATCAGCCCCAGCATTTT.

The gene calls are TRBV29-1 and TRBJ2-7; 7 bases agree with TRBD2. CDR1 is SQVTM, CDR2 ANQGSEA, per germline. With 3 bases clipped from V and 3 bases from J, the junction kept 8 bases outside the gene matches. The CDR3 spans 14 residues. The CDR3 sequence is CSVDVGEGGYEQYF. CDR3 DNA sequence: TGCAGCGTTGATGTAGGGGAGGGCGGCTACGAGCAGTACTTC.

This sequence joins TRBV7-6 and TRBJ1-1, with 8 bases matching TRBD1. J gave up 4 bases and V 8 bases, and 3 bases lay outside the gene matches. CDR3 size: 12 residues. Germline loops: CDR1 SGHVS, CDR2 FNYEAQ. The CDR3 bases are TGTGCCAGCGGAGGACAGGGCACTGAAGCTTTCTTT. It encodes CASGGQGTEAFF.

This chain joins TRBV10-2 and TRBJ2-3; 7 bases fit TRBD2. After removal of 8 bases from V and 1 base from J, the junction contained 3 bases not matched to a gene. CDR3 length equals 13 residues. Germline-derived CDR1 and CDR2 are WSHSY and SAAADI. The CDR3 region has the DNA TGCGCCAGCGAGGCGGGGGGCACAGATACGCAGTATTTT. As protein: CASEAGGTDTQYF.

The chain links TRBV5-6 to TRBJ1-2; a possible D gene is TRBD1 (5 bases). The CDR3 runs to 12 residues. CDR1 is SGHDT and CDR2 is YYEEEE in the germline V gene. V lost 4 bases and J 9 bases, leaving 13 bases between the germline ends. The CDR3 region has the DNA TGTGCCAGCAGCGCGGGACCAGGTCGCTACACCTTC. Translating it yields CASSAGPGRYTF.

V usage is TRBV5-1 and J usage is TRBJ2-5, with 8 bases identical to TRBD1. This CDR3 has 16 amino acids. Germline V gives CDR1 SGHRS, CDR2 YFSETQ. V dropped 4 bases and J dropped 1; count of bases not matched to a gene: 9. CDR3 protein: CASSLTGTGIQETQYF. CDR3 nucleotides: TGCGCCAGCAGCCTAACCGGGACAGGCATCCAAGAGACCCAGTACTTC.

The chain uses TRBV4-2 and TRBJ2-1; tentative D call: TRBD1 (6 bases). Trimming cost V 1 base and J 0 bases, with 10 bases left between them. CDR3 length: 16 residues. Germline CDR1 and CDR2: LGHNA and YNFKEQ. The chain's CDR3 is CASSQGTVSSYNEQFF. DNA of the CDR3: TGTGCCAGCAGCCAAGGGACAGTTAGCTCCTACAATGAGCAGTTCTTC.

The chain has TRBV28 and TRBJ1-2; no clear D gene. The CDR3 is made up of 15 amino acids. Per the germline V gene, CDR1 is MDHEN and CDR2 is SYDVKM. V lost 3 bases and J lost 1, with 12 bases in between. Written as DNA, the CDR3 is TGTGCCAGCAGTTTTGAAAGGAGAGTTAACTATGGCTACACCTTC. Its translation is CASSFERRVNYGYTF.

The rearrangement joins TRBV4-2 to TRBJ1-6; TRBD1 matches 9 bases. Germline V gives CDR1 LGHNA, CDR2 YNFKEQ. Unmatched junction bases numbered 7, after V lost 3 bases and J lost 7 bases. This CDR3 comprises 16 residues. CDR3 residues: CASSQKGGQGNSPLHF. In DNA form, the CDR3 reads TGTGCCAGCAGCCAGAAAGGGGGACAGGGAAATTCACCCCTCCACTTT.

This clone has just a few counts. The rearrangement links TRBV7-9 to TRBJ1-3; D is ambiguous. The germline CDR1 and CDR2 sequences are SEHNR and FQNEAQ (reference sequence). V was shortened by 3 bases and J by 3 bases, with 9 bases between the two germline ends. This CDR3 has 14 residues. Here the CDR3 DNA reads TGTGCCAGCAGCTTTCGTGAGGTTGGAAACACCATATATTTT. This codes for CASSFREVGNTIYF.

This clone was picked up one time. V and J are TRBV5-4 and TRBJ2-1; 8 bases match TRBD2. V lost 4 bases to trimming and J lost 5 bases; unmatched junction nucleotides: 5. The germline gives CDR1 SGHNT, CDR2 YYREEE (reference sequence). CDR3 length: 14 residues. CDR3 DNA: TGTGCCAGCAGCCCGGGACTAGGCCACAATGAGCAGTTCTTC. Translating gives CASSPGLGHNEQFF.

CDR3 bases: TGTGCCAGCAGACAGGGGTTTGGCGGCTACACCTTC. As protein: CASRQGFGGYTF. This chain connects TRBV28 to TRBJ1-2; 7 bases are shared with TRBD1. The V gene's germline CDR1 is MDHEN and CDR2 SYDVKM. J lost 8 bases, V lost 6 bases, and 6 bases had no gene match. This CDR3 has 12 residues.

The chain employs TRBV5-1 and TRBJ1-2; D not resolved. Deletions cut 0 bases from V and 3 bases from J, with 9 bases between. CDR1 and CDR2 from the germline V gene are SGHRS and YFSETQ. CDR3 size: 14 residues. This chain's CDR3 is CASSLGQTHYGYTF. CDR3 in DNA: TGCGCCAGCAGCTTGGGGCAAACACACTATGGCTACACCTTC.

The rearrangement uses TRBV6-5 and TRBJ2-7; no definite D call. V was pared by 6 bases and J by 1 base, with 10 bases between. The CDR3 loop spans 13 amino acids. Germline V lookup: CDR1 MNHEY, CDR2 SVGAGI. The CDR3 nucleotides are TGTGCCAGCAGCCCCCCCCTGTCCTACGAGCAGTACTTC. Protein product: CASSPPLSYEQYF.

The J gene is TRBJ2-7, the V gene TRBV15; TRBD2 matches at 8 bases. Per the germline V gene, CDR1 is LNHNV and CDR2 is YYDKDF (reference sequence). The junction had 8 bases not matched to a gene; V was cut back by 1 base and J by 6 bases. The CDR3 is 15 amino acids. CDR3: CATSRGGLEWGEQYF. In DNA form, the CDR3 reads TGTGCCACCAGCAGAGGGGGACTAGAATGGGGCGAGCAGTACTTC.

The chain employs TRBV27 and TRBJ1-2, with 9 bases matching TRBD1. There are 16 residues in the CDR3. The V segment lost 3 bases and the J segment 1 base; nucleotides outside the gene matches: 6. Germline V gene sequence: CDR1 MNHEY, CDR2 SMNVEV (reference sequence). CDR3 sequence: CASSFTRTGDNYGYTF. The CDR3 DNA follows: TGTGCCAGCAGTTTTACCCGGACAGGGGATAACTATGGCTACACCTTC.

The CDR3 here is CASGLRGEAFF. CDR3 sequence (DNA): TGTGCCAGCGGGCTACGTGGTGAAGCTTTCTTT. This chain joins TRBV6-6 and TRBJ1-1; D gene uncertain. Germline V gene sequence: CDR1 MNHNY, CDR2 SVGAGI (reference sequence). The CDR3 has 11 residues. Trimming removed 8 bases from V and 7 bases from J, with 11 bases in between.

V usage is TRBV2 and J usage is TRBJ2-7; maybe TRBD1 (6 bases). CDR3 length: 13 amino acids. In germline, CDR1 is SNHLY, CDR2 FYNNEI. The V end lost 7 bases, the J end lost 1 base, and 11 bases lay between the germline ends. In nucleotides, the CDR3 is TGTGCCAGCACTCAAGGACAGTCCTACGAGCAGTACTTC. Its protein is CASTQGQSYEQYF.

This clone came up a few times. The V gene is TRBV6-5, the J gene TRBJ1-2, with no clear D. Trimming cost V 5 bases and J 4 bases, with 11 bases left between them. The CDR3 covers 13 residues. Germline V gene sequence: CDR1 MNHEY, CDR2 SVGAGI. In DNA, the CDR3 is TGTGCCAGCAGTGAGGTTTTCTCCTATGGCTACACCTTC. Translating it yields CASSEVFSYGYTF.